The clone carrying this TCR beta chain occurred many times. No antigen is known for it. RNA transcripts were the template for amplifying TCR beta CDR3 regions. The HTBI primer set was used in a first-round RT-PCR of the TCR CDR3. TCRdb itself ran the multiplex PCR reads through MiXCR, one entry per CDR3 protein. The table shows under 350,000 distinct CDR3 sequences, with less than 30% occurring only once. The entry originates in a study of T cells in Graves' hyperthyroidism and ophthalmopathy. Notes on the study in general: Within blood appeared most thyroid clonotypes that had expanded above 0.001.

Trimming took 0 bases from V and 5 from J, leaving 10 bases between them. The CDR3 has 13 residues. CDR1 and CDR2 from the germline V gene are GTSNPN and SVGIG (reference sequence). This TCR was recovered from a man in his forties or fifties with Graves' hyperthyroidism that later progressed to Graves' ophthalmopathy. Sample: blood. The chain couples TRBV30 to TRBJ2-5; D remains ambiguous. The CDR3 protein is CAWSVGSLETQYF. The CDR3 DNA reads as TGTGCCTGGAGTGTCGGTAGCCTCGAGACCCAGTACTTC.